Below, 7 T cell receptor beta chains from the same sample are listed, as sequenced in a study of T-cell reconstitution after alpha-beta-depleted transplantation in children. Unique molecular identifiers were incorporated during preparation of the TCRbeta library. MiXCR, run by TCRdb on the PCR reads, gives a single entry per CDR3 protein. The top ten clones hold less than 5% of a sample with about 610,000 distinct CDR3 sequences, about 10% of them seen once. This specimen was PBMCs from the stem cell graft donor, taken from the stem cell graft. Receptor source: a human donor who donated a stem cell graft to a child with acute myeloid leukemia.

The chain has TRBV7-9 and TRBJ1-4; D remains unclear. Per the germline V gene, CDR1 is SEHNR and CDR2 is FQNEAQ (reference sequence). CDR3 length: 15 residues. V was trimmed by 3 bases and J by 3 bases, leaving 11 bases between them. The CDR3 DNA reads TGTGCCAGCAGCTTGGCCAGATCAGCTAATGAAAAACTGTTTTTT. It translates to CASSLARSANEKLFF.

This CDR3 is CASSLSNGRATDTQYF. In nucleotides, the CDR3 is TGCGCCAGCAGCTTGTCGAACGGGAGGGCCACAGATACGCAGTATTTT. The rearrangement uses TRBV5-1 and TRBJ2-3, with 8 nucleotides matching TRBD2. Germline CDR1 and CDR2: SGHRS and YFSETQ. This CDR3 comprises 16 residues. V shed 1 base, J shed 2 bases, and the junction held 6 bases outside the gene matches. Complete variable domain (other parts from reference TRBV5-1 and TRBJ2-3): KAGVTQTPRYLIKTRGQQVTLSCSPISGHRSVSWYQQTPGQGLQFLFEYFSETQRNKGNFPGRFSGRQFSNSRSEMNVSTLELGDSALYLCASSLSNGRATDTQYFGPGTRLTVL.

This clonotype was counted ten times or more. This chain joins TRBV20-1 and TRBJ2-1; 8 nucleotides agree with TRBD2. V shed 6 bases and J 7 bases; nucleotides not matched to a gene: 14. CDR3 size: 15 residues. The germline gives CDR1 DFQATT, CDR2 SNEGSKA (reference sequence). The CDR3 DNA reads as TGCAGTGCCATACCCGGGGGGGGAGGGGGAAATGAGCAGTTCTTC. Translated: CSAIPGGGGGNEQFF.

This clonotype was seen ten or more times. This sequence joins TRBV28 and TRBJ2-2, with 9 bases that match TRBD2. With 7 bases clipped from V and 3 bases from J, the junction kept 9 bases outside the gene matches. The CDR3 sequence is 16 residues long. The germline gives CDR1 MDHEN, CDR2 SYDVKM. The CDR3 is CASTMGGRAHTGELFF. The CDR3 bases are TGTGCCAGCACAATGGGCGGGAGGGCCCACACCGGGGAGCTGTTTTTT.

V is TRBV12-3 or TRBV12-4 and J is TRBJ1-2; D is ambiguous. CDR3 length: 13 residues. Trimming shortened V by 0 bases and J by 4 bases, and 6 bases separated the two germline ends. The CDR3: CASSLAPFYGYTF. As DNA, the CDR3 is TGTGCCAGCAGTTTAGCCCCCTTCTATGGCTACACCTTC.

This clonotype was seen many times. The rearrangement links TRBV5-1 to TRBJ2-5; tentatively, D is TRBD2 (7 bases). Trimming stripped 2 bases from V and 5 bases from J, with 10 bases between. The CDR3 consists of 13 residues. CDR1 is SGHRS and CDR2 is YFSETQ in the germline V gene. The CDR3 sequence is CASSLQGGETQYF. CDR3 bases: TGCGCCAGCAGCTTACAGGGAGGGGAGACCCAGTACTTC.

There are many counts of this clonotype. This sequence joins TRBV6-1 and TRBJ2-7, with TRBD1 matching over 7 bases. Per the germline V gene, CDR1 is MNHNS and CDR2 is SASEGT. This CDR3 is built from 13 residues. Trimming removed 8 bases from V and 1 base from J; junction bases left unmatched: 5. CDR3 bases: TGTGCCAGCCTGAGGACAGGATCCTACGAGCAGTACTTC. Translated: CASLRTGSYEQYF.